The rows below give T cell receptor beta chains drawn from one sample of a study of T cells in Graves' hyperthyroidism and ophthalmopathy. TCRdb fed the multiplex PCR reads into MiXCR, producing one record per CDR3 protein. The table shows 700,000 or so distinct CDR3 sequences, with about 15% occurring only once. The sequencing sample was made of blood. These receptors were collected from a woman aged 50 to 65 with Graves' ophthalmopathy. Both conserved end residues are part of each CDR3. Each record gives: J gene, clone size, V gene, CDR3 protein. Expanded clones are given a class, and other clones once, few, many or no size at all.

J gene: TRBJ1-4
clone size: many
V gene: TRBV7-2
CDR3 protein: CASSLAFTGKNEKLFF

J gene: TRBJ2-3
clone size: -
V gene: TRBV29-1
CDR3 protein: CSVRLAGVGTDTQYF

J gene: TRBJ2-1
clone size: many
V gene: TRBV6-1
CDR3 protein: CASSEFFGVGQKYHKEQFF

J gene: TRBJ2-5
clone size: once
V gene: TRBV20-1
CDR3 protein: CSAKLSGSETQYF

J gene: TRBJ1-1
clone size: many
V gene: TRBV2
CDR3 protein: CASSEEAGLKGTEAFF

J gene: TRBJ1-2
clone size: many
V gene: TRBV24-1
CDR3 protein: CATSDPEDGYTF

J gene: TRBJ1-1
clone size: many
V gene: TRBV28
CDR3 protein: CASSLGQGAEAFF

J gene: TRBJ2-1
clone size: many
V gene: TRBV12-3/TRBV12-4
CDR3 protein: CASSPMAGLNNEQFF

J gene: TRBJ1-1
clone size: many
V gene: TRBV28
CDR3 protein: CASSLGGLYTEAFF

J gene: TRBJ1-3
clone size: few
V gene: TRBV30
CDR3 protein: CAWSVFGNTIYF

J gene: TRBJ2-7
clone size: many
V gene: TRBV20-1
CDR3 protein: CSARPGQGSYEQYF

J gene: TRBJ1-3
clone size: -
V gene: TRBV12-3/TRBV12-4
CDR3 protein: CASHLQACGNTIYF

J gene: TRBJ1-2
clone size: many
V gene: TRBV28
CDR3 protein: CASSDNTGQGIGGYTF

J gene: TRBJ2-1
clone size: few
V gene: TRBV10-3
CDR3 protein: CAISGSGTSGGGSYNEQFF

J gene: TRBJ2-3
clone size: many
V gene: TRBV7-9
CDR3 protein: CASSLAAQSDTQYF

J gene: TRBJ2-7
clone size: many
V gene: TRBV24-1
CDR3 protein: CATSDSGQGDYEQYF

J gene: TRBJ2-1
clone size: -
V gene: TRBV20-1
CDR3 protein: CSARDRRGRALAVLYNEQIF

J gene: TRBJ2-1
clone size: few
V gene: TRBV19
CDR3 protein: CASSIEGSGISYNEQFF

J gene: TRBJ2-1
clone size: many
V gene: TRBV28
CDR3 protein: CASKGTGDNNEQFF

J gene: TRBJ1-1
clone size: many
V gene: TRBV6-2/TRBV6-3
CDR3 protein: CASSYSTPGPTEAFF

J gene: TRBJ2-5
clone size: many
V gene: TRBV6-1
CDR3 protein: CASSQDRGHLTTQYF

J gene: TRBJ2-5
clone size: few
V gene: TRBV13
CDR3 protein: CASSLEPDQETQYF

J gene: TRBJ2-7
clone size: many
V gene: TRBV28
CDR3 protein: CASSPGLGMPYEQYF

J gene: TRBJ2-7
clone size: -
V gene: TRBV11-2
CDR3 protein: CASSNAGGGGTRLVYEQYF

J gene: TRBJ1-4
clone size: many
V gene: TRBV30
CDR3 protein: CAWGHEKLFF

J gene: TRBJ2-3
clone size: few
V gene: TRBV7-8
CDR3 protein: CASSSPTWEGPDTQYF

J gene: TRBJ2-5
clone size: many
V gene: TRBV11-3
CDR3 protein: CASSFGQGRQETQYF

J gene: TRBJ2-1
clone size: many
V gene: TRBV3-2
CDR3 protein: CASKAGDVHYNEQFF

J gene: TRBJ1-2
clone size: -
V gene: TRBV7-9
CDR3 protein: CASSQGSGVGSYGYTF